This TCR beta chain was captured by sequencing in a study of T cells after yellow fever vaccination. The 5'RACE template-switching step produced TCR cDNA and added a universal primer site and UMIs. TCRdb recomputed calls from the 5' RACE reads with MiXCR, one row per CDR3 protein. This sample carries some 670,000 distinct CDR3 sequences, approximately 13% of them seen once, and the ten largest clones take 14% to 15%. The CDR3 extends over 14 amino acids. The germline V gene has CDR1 DFQATT and CDR2 SNEGSKA (reference sequence). Trimming left V 5 bases short and J 0 bases short, with 10 bases between. This clonotype was seen a handful of times.

The sequences come from PBMCs, collected on the day of the yellow fever booster vaccination. The rearrangement uses TRBV20-1 and TRBJ1-4; D unclear. The receptor's source is a man aged 25 to 40 who received the YFV17D yellow fever vaccine. The CDR3 DNA reads as TGCAGTGCTTTTTCTGCAGCAACTAATGAAAAACTGTTTTTT. It is translated as CSAFSAATNEKLFF.